Presented here are 4 T cell receptor beta chains from one specimen sequenced in a study of T cells in Graves' hyperthyroidism and ophthalmopathy. TCR beta CDR3 region amplification was performed from RNA transcripts. The study used the HTBI primer set for a first-round RT-PCR of the TCR CDR3. TCRdb re-called the multiplex PCR reads through MiXCR, storing one row per CDR3 protein. The sample consists of around 700,000 distinct CDR3 sequences, around a sixth of them appearing once. Sequencing was performed on blood. The receptors were sampled from a woman aged 45-65 years with Graves' hyperthyroidism that later progressed to Graves' ophthalmopathy.

In its sample, this clonotype was seen a few times. The junction does not match germline at one end; this may be a read error. The chain combines TRBV29-1 with TRBJ1-2; TRBD1 agrees at 8 bases. This CDR3 spans 17 amino acids. Per germline, CDR1 SQVTM and CDR2 ANQGSEA. The CDR3 loop reads CSAEGLTLTGDEYGYTF. The CDR3 region has the DNA TGCAGCGCTGAAGGGCTTACTCTGACAGGGGATGAATATGGCTACACCTTC.

The table lists this clonotype with a few counts. This sequence joins TRBV4-2 and TRBJ1-1; possibly TRBD1 for D (5 bases). Deletions cut 1 base from V and 1 base from J, with 13 bases between. CDR1 LGHNA and CDR2 YNFKEQ come from the germline V gene. CDR3 size: 16 residues. CDR3 in amino acids: CASSQVRARANTEAFF. The CDR3, as DNA: TGTGCCAGCAGCCAAGTAAGGGCCAGGGCGAACACTGAAGCTTTCTTT.

This chain links TRBV19 with TRBJ1-5, with 7 nucleotides matching TRBD1. The V segment lost 3 bases and the J segment 5 bases; nucleotides outside the gene matches: 4. The CDR3 spans 14 residues. Per germline, CDR1 LNHDA and CDR2 SQIVND (reference sequence). CDR3 sequence reads: CASSITRGDQPQHF. Written as DNA, the CDR3 is TGTGCCAGTAGTATCACCAGGGGGGATCAGCCCCAGCATTTT.

The chain couples TRBV11-2 to TRBJ1-1, with 10 nucleotides matching TRBD1. The V gene's germline CDR1 is SGHAT and CDR2 FQNNGV. J gave up 1 base and V 8 bases, and 7 bases lay outside the gene matches. The CDR3 consists of 15 residues. CDR3 residues: CASGRTGGTNTEAFF. The CDR3 region has the DNA TGTGCCAGCGGCCGGACAGGGGGAACGAACACTGAAGCTTTCTTT.